The clone carrying this T cell receptor beta chain came up many times. This record comes from a study of tumor-infiltrating lymphocytes in oesophageal squamous cell carcinoma. Using its own MiXCR run on the PCR reads, TCRdb lists one record per CDR3 protein. The sample lists 23,000 or so distinct CDR3 sequences, approximately 35% occurring once. The CDR3 extends over 14 amino acids. V lost 4 bases and J 6 bases, leaving 16 bases between the germline ends. Germline-derived CDR1 and CDR2 are SGHAT and FQNNGV. This TCR came from a female donor with esophageal squamous cell carcinoma. Material: esophageal tumor tissue. V and J are TRBV11-2 and TRBJ2-7; the D call may be TRBD1 or TRBD2 (5 bases each). As DNA, the CDR3 is TGTGCCAGCAGCTCCCGGATAAGTGGGGGCGAGCAGTACTTC. This gives the protein CASSSRISGGEQYF.